This paragraph reports one T cell receptor (beta chain). Its cognate antigen is unknown. The data stem from a study of radiotherapy plus CTLA-4 blockade in lung cancer. Whole-study findings and limits: Clones derived from tumor TCRs expanded in blood after radiotherapy plus ipilimumab.

This CDR3 is built from 18 residues. Trimming took 3 bases from V and 8 from J; bases not matched to a gene: 15. Germline lookup yields CDR1 PRHDT and CDR2 FYEKMQ (reference sequence). Sequenced by immunoSEQ multiplex PCR; TCRdb stores in-frame clones only, minus some. The table includes roughly 90,000 clones, roughly 80% detected once. This specimen consisted of peripheral blood, obtained from a patient treated with radiotherapy plus ipilimumab. The rearrangement joins TRBV13 to TRBJ2-1; the match to TRBD2 covers 11 bases. The clonotype originates from a human donor with non-small cell lung cancer that progressed on radiotherapy plus ipilimumab. The CDR3 here is CASSFFPIGTSGEHEQFF. As DNA, the CDR3 is TGTGCCAGCAGCTTTTTTCCCATCGGGACTAGCGGAGAACATGAGCAGTTCTTC. The full variable domain, rest sourced from reference TRBV13 and TRBJ2-1, is AAGVIQSPRHLIKEKRETATLKCYPIPRHDTVYWYQQGPGQDPQFLISFYEKMQSDKGSIPDRFSAQQFSDYHSELNMSSLELGDSALYFCASSFFPIGTSGEHEQFFGPGTRLTVL.